These T cell receptor beta chains were read from a single sample in a study of shared clonotypes between healthy human individuals. TCRdb's table, derived via immunoSEQ multiplex PCR, lists solely in-frame clones and lacks some. The data hold about 2 million clones, with 85% to 95% observed a single time. Sequenced input: naive CD8+ T cells sorted from blood. The receptors derive from a man between 18 and 35 years old in good health. Each CDR3 is given with its conserved first and last residue. Each record gives: clone size, V gene, D gene, J gene, CDR3 DNA, CDR3 protein. A D gene is named only where the DNA matches it firmly. Expanded clones are given a class, and other clones once, few, many or no size at all.

-	TRBV2	TRBD2	TRBJ2-1	TGTGCCAGCAGTATGACTAGCGGGAAACTCTACAATGAGCAGTTCTTC	CASSMTSGKLYNEQFF
-	TRBV6-5	-	TRBJ1-1	TGTGCCAGCAGTTACATGCCCAGGAACACTGAAGCTTTCTTT	CASSYMPRNTEAFF
-	TRBV7-9	-	TRBJ1-5	TGTGCCAGCAGCTTAGCGCGGGGCAGGGAGGAGGGTCAGCCCCAGCATTTT	CASSLARGREEGQPQHF
once	TRBV7-8	-	TRBJ1-1	TGTGCCAGCAGCTTAGTAGAGGGCCTAGTCACTGAAGCTTTCTTT	CASSLVEGLVTEAFF
-	TRBV15	-	TRBJ1-1	TGTGCCACCAGCAGGGGCCGGAACACTGAAGCTTTCTTT	CATSRGRNTEAFF
-	TRBV28	-	TRBJ2-5	TGTGCCAGCAGTCCCGCTTGGACGGCCGGAGAGACCCAGTACTTC	CASSPAWTAGETQYF
-	TRBV10-1	-	TRBJ2-2	TGCGCCAGCAGTGAGTTGGACACCGGGGAGCTGTTTTTT	CASSELDTGELFF
-	TRBV4-1	TRBD1	TRBJ2-2	TGCGCCAGCAGCCAAGAAGGGACAGGCGCCGGGGAGCTGTTTTTT	CASSQEGTGAGELFF
-	TRBV2	-	TRBJ2-3	TGTGCCAGCAGTGAAGAGGGGGGGGTGCCCACAGATACGCAGTATTTT	CASSEEGGVPTDTQYF
-	TRBV6-5	-	TRBJ2-2	TGTGCCAGCAGTTACGCGATCTATGGCAGCGGGGAGCTGTTTTTT	CASSYAIYGSGELFF
-	TRBV14	TRBD1	TRBJ2-3	TGTGCCAGCAGCCAGACAGGGGTGGGGACGCAGTATTTT	CASSQTGVGTQYF
once	TRBV15	-	TRBJ1-5	TGTGCCACCAGCAGAGATCCCGCTGGGAATCAGCCCCAGCATTTT	CATSRDPAGNQPQHF
-	TRBV6-5	-	TRBJ2-7	TGTGCCAGCAGTACTGGGACAGAGCAGTACTTC	CASSTGTEQYF
-	TRBV6-5	-	TRBJ2-2	TGTGCCAGCAGTTACTCGCAGGAAACCGGGGAGCTGTTTTTT	CASSYSQETGELFF
once	TRBV4-3	TRBD1	TRBJ2-7	TGCGCCAGCAGCCAAGATGGACAGGGCACCTCCTACGAGCAGTACTTC	CASSQDGQGTSYEQYF